A single sample gave rise to the 25 T cell receptor beta chains below, sequenced in a study of Graves' ophthalmopathy and Graves' hyperthyroidism. Beta-chain TCR CDR3 regions were amplified from RNA transcripts. HTBI primers were used in a first-round RT-PCR, which preceded a second-round multiplex PCR. TCRdb analysed the multiplex PCR reads with MiXCR anew, one entry per CDR3 protein. Here the sample spans 200,000 to 250,000 distinct CDR3 sequences, around 45% being singletons. Sequenced input: peripheral blood. These receptors were collected from an adult man with Graves' ophthalmopathy.

The chain couples TRBV12-3 or TRBV12-4 to TRBJ1-1, with a tentative D call TRBD1 (6 bases). With 2 bases removed from V and 4 bases from J, the gap between germline ends came to 14 bases. This CDR3 is 15 amino acids long. CDR3 residues: CASSLRGRAFTEAFF. CDR3 in DNA: TGTGCCAGCAGTTTAAGGGGGAGAGCCTTCACTGAAGCTTTCTTT.

As DNA, the CDR3 is TGTGCCAGCAAGAATTTCTACGAGCAGTACTTC. Residues: CASKNFYEQYF. This chain joins TRBV6-6 and TRBJ2-7; D uncertain. Trimming pared 7 bases from V and 3 bases from J, leaving 7 bases between. The germline V gene encodes CDR1 MNHNY and CDR2 SVGAGI (reference sequence). This CDR3 is built from 11 residues.

This clonotype was detected ten times or more. V gene TRBV6-1 combines with J gene TRBJ1-1, with D possibly being TRBD1 (5 bases). Trimming removed 4 bases from V and 4 bases from J, with 16 bases in between. This CDR3 region has 15 residues. CDR1 and CDR2 (germline): MNHNS, SASEGT. In nucleotides, the CDR3 is TGTGCCAGCAGTGTGGGAGGAGGGGCAATCACTGAAGCTTTCTTT. This translates into CASSVGGGAITEAFF.

The chain is built from TRBV28 and TRBJ1-2; unclear D gene. In germline, CDR1 is MDHEN, CDR2 SYDVKM. V lost 8 bases and J lost 4, with 11 bases in between. This CDR3 spans 12 amino acids. The CDR3 DNA is TGTGCCAGCGGCCAGGAACTCTATGGCTACACCTTC. Its translation: CASGQELYGYTF.

This clonotype has at least ten counts. The rearrangement joins TRBV28 to TRBJ1-3; D gene ambiguous. The germline CDR1 and CDR2 sequences are MDHEN and SYDVKM. Trimming shortened V by 5 bases and J by 0 bases, and 8 bases separated the two germline ends. The CDR3 spans 14 residues. The CDR3 protein is CASSPQTSGNTIYF. CDR3 DNA sequence: TGTGCCAGCAGTCCACAGACCTCTGGAAACACCATATATTTT.

The chain employs TRBV29-1 and TRBJ2-2; 7 bases match TRBD1. With 6 bases clipped from V and 3 bases from J, the junction kept 4 bases outside the gene matches. This CDR3 has 13 residues. Germline lookup yields CDR1 SQVTM and CDR2 ANQGSEA. CDR3 residues: CSVTGQYTGELFF. The CDR3 DNA follows: TGCAGCGTAACGGGACAGTACACCGGGGAGCTGTTTTTT.

This clonotype appeared a few times. V is TRBV7-9 and J is TRBJ1-5; the match to TRBD1 covers 8 bases. Germline values: CDR1 SEHNR, CDR2 FQNEAQ (reference sequence). V lost 3 bases, J lost 0 bases, and 7 bases stayed unmatched. The CDR3 totals 17 residues. CDR3 sequence reads: CASSFWTGLTSNQPQHF. In DNA, the CDR3 is TGTGCCAGCAGCTTTTGGACAGGGCTAACTAGCAATCAGCCCCAGCATTTT.

Comments on this clonotype: A much larger clone lies a single base off, so this may be a read error. The V and J genes are TRBV5-6 and TRBJ1-2; D gene ambiguous. Germline V gene data show CDR1 as SGHDT and CDR2 as YYEEEE. This CDR3 has 15 amino acids. In nucleotides, the CDR3 is TGTGCCAGCATCCCGCGGGCTAACCTAGACTATGGCTACGCCTTC. This encodes CASIPRANLDYGYAF. The complete variable domain, with remaining parts taken from reference TRBV5-6 and TRBJ1-2, reads DAGVTQSPTHLIKTRGQQVTLRCSPKSGHDTVSWYQQALGQGPQFIFQYYEEEERQRGNFPDRFSGHQFPNYSSELNVNALLLGDSALYLCASIPRANLDYGYAFGSGTRLTVV.

This clonotype was counted between two and nine times. The chain is built from TRBV7-9 and TRBJ1-1; D is unresolved. The CDR3 sequence is 18 residues long. CDR1 is SEHNR and CDR2 is FQNEAQ in the germline V gene (reference sequence). The V and J ends lost 1 base and 1 base respectively, with 19 bases between them. Here the CDR3 reads CASSLVRFRAMKNTEAFF. CDR3 nucleotides: TGTGCCAGCAGCTTAGTAAGATTTCGGGCCATGAAGAACACTGAAGCTTTCTTT.

The chain combines TRBV12-3 or TRBV12-4 with TRBJ2-5, with unresolved D. The CDR3 extends over 14 amino acids. V lost 1 base to trimming and J lost 1 base, with 7 bases between them. The CDR3 reads CASSLGRPQETQYF. CDR3 in DNA: TGTGCCAGCAGTTTAGGACGGCCCCAAGAGACCCAGTACTTC.

The V call is TRBV19, the J call TRBJ1-5; 7 bases fit TRBD1. V was pared by 5 bases and J by 1 base, with 5 bases of the junction left unmatched. The CDR3 has 15 residues. Per the germline V gene, CDR1 is LNHDA and CDR2 is SQIVND (reference sequence). The DNA of the CDR3 is TGTGCCAGTAGTCCCGGACAGGCGAGCAATCAGCCCCAGCATTTT. This encodes CASSPGQASNQPQHF. The full variable domain, with the rest looked up from reference TRBV19 and TRBJ1-5, is DGGITQSPKYLFRKEGQNVTLSCEQNLNHDAMYWYRQDPGQGLRLIYYSQIVNDFQKGDIAEGYSVSREKKESFPLTVTSAQKNPTAFYLCASSPGQASNQPQHFGDGTRLSIL.

CDR3 nucleotide sequence: TGTGCCACCCCTCACCCCGCCAAGGCCGACGGGGAGCTGTTTTTT. This sequence encodes CATPHPAKADGELFF. The chain links TRBV24-1 to TRBJ2-2; D unresolved. V was cut by 9 bases and J by 7 bases, with 20 bases left in between. Germline V gene data show CDR1 as KGHDR and CDR2 as SFDVKD. This CDR3 is 15 amino acids long.

The genes are TRBV10-3 and TRBJ1-2; TRBD1 aligns across 9 bases. The CDR3 spans 14 residues. Trimming cost V 3 bases and J 7 bases; bases outside gene matches: 6. The germline V gene encodes CDR1 ENHRY and CDR2 SYGVKD. This CDR3 reads CAISDLQGAFGYTF. CDR3 coding DNA: TGTGCCATCAGTGATCTACAGGGGGCTTTTGGCTACACCTTC.

Remarks on this clonotype: This clone may be a read error of a much larger clone one base away. Since no conserved phenylalanine or tryptophan closes the CDR3, a read error is the likely cause. The chain joins TRBV7-2 to TRBJ1-2; D unresolved. This CDR3 is built from 15 residues. Trimming shortened V by 1 base and J by 4 bases, and 13 bases separated the two germline ends. Germline V gene sequence: CDR1 SGHTA, CDR2 FQGNSA. Here the CDR3 reads CASSLGPGMSYGYTS. In DNA, the CDR3 is TGTGCCAGCAGCTTAGGACCAGGAATGAGCTATGGCTACACCTCC.

The chain combines TRBV6-5 with TRBJ1-5, with D hard to call. Trimming stripped 5 bases from V and 1 base from J, with 9 bases between. The CDR3 covers 14 residues. Germline V gives CDR1 MNHEY, CDR2 SVGAGI. The CDR3 coding sequence is TGTGCCAGCAGTGTTTATGGAAGCAATCAGCCCCAGCATTTT. Amino acid sequence: CASSVYGSNQPQHF.

The V and J genes are TRBV2 and TRBJ2-7; 8 bases are shared with TRBD1. J was trimmed by 8 bases and V by 4 bases; bases with no gene match: 10. Germline CDR1 reads SNHLY; CDR2 reads FYNNEI. The CDR3 runs 14 residues. CDR3: CASSAPDRDLKQYF. The CDR3 bases are TGTGCCAGCAGTGCCCCGGACAGGGACCTCAAGCAGTACTTC.

As for this clonotype: Likely a read error: the CDR3 ends without its conserved phenylalanine or tryptophan. This chain connects TRBV10-3 to TRBJ1-1; weak D call: TRBD1 (6 bases). Germline assignment: CDR1 ENHRY and CDR2 SYGVKD. V lost 2 bases to trimming and J lost 7 bases, with 8 bases between them. There are 12 residues in the CDR3. The CDR3: CAISEGRGEAFS. The DNA for the CDR3 is TGTGCCATCAGTGAGGGCAGGGGTGAAGCTTTCTCT.

DNA of the CDR3: TGTGCCAGCAGCTTAGGGCCGGGACAGGGGCCTGGAAACACCATATATTTT. Its translation: CASSLGPGQGPGNTIYF. This chain connects TRBV7-2 to TRBJ1-3; TRBD1 agrees at 10 bases. CDR1 SGHTA and CDR2 FQGNSA come from the germline V gene. J was trimmed by 2 bases and V by 1 base; bases with no gene match: 5. CDR3 length equals 17 residues.

The table lists this clonotype with a few counts. The V call is TRBV10-2, the J call TRBJ2-5; no definite D call. The CDR3 consists of 14 residues. Per germline, CDR1 WSHSY and CDR2 SAAADI. The ends were cut back, 2 bases at V and 0 bases at J, with 7 bases in the middle. The CDR3 DNA reads TGCGCCAGCAGTGAGCGATGGGACCAAGAGACCCAGTACTTC. This translates into CASSERWDQETQYF.

This clonotype ranks as medium-sized. CDR3 in DNA: TGTGCCAGCAGTGAACGTTCGGGGTGGAGGACCGGGGAGCTGTTTTTT. Its protein is CASSERSGWRTGELFF. V usage is TRBV2 and J usage is TRBJ2-2; a possible D gene is TRBD2 (5 bases). Germline V CDR1 and CDR2: SNHLY, FYNNEI. V lost 2 bases and J lost 5, with 15 bases in between. This CDR3 region has 16 residues.

J is TRBJ1-2 and V is TRBV2; D not certain. This CDR3 contains 12 residues. Looked up from germline, CDR1 is SNHLY and CDR2 is FYNNEI. V was shortened by 3 bases and J by 4 bases, with 6 bases between the two germline ends. CDR3 sequence reads: CASSEESYGYTF. The CDR3, as DNA: TGTGCCAGCAGTGAGGAATCCTATGGCTACACCTTC.

This clonotype was picked up a small number of times. The chain has TRBV6-5 and TRBJ1-1; tentatively, D is TRBD1 (6 bases). The CDR3 length is 13 residues. CDR1 is MNHEY and CDR2 is SVGAGI in the germline V gene. Between the trimmed V and J ends, which lost 3 bases and 3 bases, there was a span of 8 bases. DNA for the CDR3: TGTGCCAGCAGTTATGGGGGCGACACTGAAGCTTTCTTT. It yields the protein CASSYGGDTEAFF.

The V call is TRBV5-8, the J call TRBJ2-7; weak D call: TRBD2 (5 bases). Germline V gene lookup returns CDR1 SGHTS and CDR2 YDEGEE. The ends were cut back, 2 bases at V and 7 bases at J, with 16 bases in the middle. The CDR3 has 14 residues. The CDR3 DNA reads as TGTGCCAGCAGCTTAATAACGCTCCGAGGGGAGCAGTACTTC. Its protein is CASSLITLRGEQYF.

V gene TRBV6-4 combines with J gene TRBJ1-1; 9 bases align to TRBD1. Germline V gene sequence: CDR1 MRHNA, CDR2 SNTAGT. The V and J ends lost 5 bases and 1 base, in that order; junction bases with no gene match: 2. The CDR3 covers 14 residues. The CDR3 DNA follows: TGTGCCAGCAGTAAGGGACAGGGGAACACTGAAGCTTTCTTT. This sequence encodes CASSKGQGNTEAFF.

The chain joins TRBV7-8 to TRBJ1-2, with D maybe TRBD1 (6 bases). CDR1 is SGHVS and CDR2 is FQNEAQ in the germline V gene. The CDR3 totals 14 residues. V lost 3 bases and J lost 8, with 16 bases in between. CDR3 sequence: CASSFSVRGLGYTF. CDR3 nucleotide sequence: TGTGCCAGCAGCTTCTCGGTGCGGGGGCTGGGCTACACCTTC.